This T cell receptor beta chain was sequenced in a study of post-analysis software for immune sequencing data. As concerns this clonotype: As yet, its antigen is unknown.

Findings and caveats of the study: Roughly five TRBV segments were more frequent in patients than controls; TRBV5-6, TRBV5-1 and TRBV20-1 belonged to this group.

Built from TCR beta cDNA, the libraries had unique molecular identifiers in them. TCRdb used MiXCR to reprocess the PCR reads, holding one entry per CDR3 protein. The sample lists hundreds of thousands of distinct CDR3 sequences, approximately 53% occurring once. This CDR3 spans 14 amino acids. Unmatched junction bases numbered 16, after V lost 8 bases and J lost 11 bases. Per germline, CDR1 DFQATT and CDR2 SNEGSKA (reference sequence). Input material: blood. This sequence originates from a girl between 10 and 17 years old with multiple sclerosis. The V call is TRBV20-1, the J call TRBJ2-5; TRBD2 aligns across 11 bases. CDR3 bases: TGCAGTCAGACTAGCGGGACTGATTACAATGAGCAGTACTTC. This encodes CSQTSGTDYNEQYF.